This TCR beta chain was found in a study of Ad26.COV2.S vaccination and SARS-CoV-2 variants. Treatment meaning: around 19 received Ad26.COV2.S at low or high dose, single or two shots; 5 received placebo; per-sample allocation not given. Vaccine and placebo recipients were sampled on day 63 after the first injection. This table comes from immunoSEQ multiplex PCR, and its TCRdb copy is limited to in-frame clones, with some not included. The table records 240,000 or so clones, around 89% of them present only once. The CDR3 sequence is 15 residues long. After removal of 4 bases from V and 4 bases from J, the junction contained 5 bases not matched to a gene. The V gene's germline CDR1 is WSHSY and CDR2 SAAADI.

Sequenced material: peripheral blood, taken in a trial of Ad26.COV2.S vaccine versus placebo. V and J are TRBV10-2 and TRBJ2-1; 9 nucleotides align to TRBD2. The receptor was derived from a person between 18 and 60 years old who received the Ad26.COV2.S COVID-19 vaccine or a placebo. The CDR3 DNA sequence: TGCGCCAGCAGTGCGGCGGGGGGGCCTTACAATGAGCAGTTCTTC. It specifies CASSAAGGPYNEQFF.